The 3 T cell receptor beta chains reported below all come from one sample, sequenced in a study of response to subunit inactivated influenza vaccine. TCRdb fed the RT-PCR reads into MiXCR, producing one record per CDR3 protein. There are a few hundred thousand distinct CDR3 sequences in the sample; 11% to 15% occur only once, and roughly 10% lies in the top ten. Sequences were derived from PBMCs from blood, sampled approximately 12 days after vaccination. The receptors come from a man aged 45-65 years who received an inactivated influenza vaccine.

The CDR3 is CASSPPSGRPNEQFF. Here the CDR3 DNA reads TGTGCCAGCAGCCCCCCTAGCGGGAGACCCAATGAGCAGTTCTTC. The rearrangement joins TRBV6-1 to TRBJ2-1; 10 positions match TRBD2. Germline V gene lookup returns CDR1 MNHNS and CDR2 SASEGT. V dropped 6 bases and J dropped 6; count of bases not matched to a gene: 8. There are 15 residues in the CDR3.

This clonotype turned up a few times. The CDR3 sequence is CASSSPGQGGEQFF. The DNA for the CDR3 is TGTGCCAGCAGCTCCCCGGGACAGGGTGGCGAGCAGTTCTTC. The chain is built from TRBV11-1 and TRBJ2-1; 9 positions match TRBD1. In germline, CDR1 is SGHAT, CDR2 FQDESV (reference sequence). V shed 4 bases, J shed 10 bases, and the junction held 8 bases outside the gene matches. CDR3 length equals 14 residues.

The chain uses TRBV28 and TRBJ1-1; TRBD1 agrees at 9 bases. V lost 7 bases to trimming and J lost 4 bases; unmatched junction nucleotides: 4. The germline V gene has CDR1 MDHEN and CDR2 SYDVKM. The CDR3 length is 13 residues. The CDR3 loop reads CASIGTGLTEAFF. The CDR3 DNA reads TGTGCCAGCATCGGGACAGGGCTCACTGAAGCTTTCTTT.